The present T cell receptor beta chain was sequenced within a study of cytomegalovirus exposure and HLA in healthy donors. Study summary: Tens of millions of unique TCRs, all from HLA-typed donors, were included in an early release of the data. Study results and caveats: Most CMV-associated TCR beta chains were later found to appear HLA-restricted. Later genetic work tied a missense DCLRE1C variant to beta-chain V and J trimming.

The PCR contained 60 Vbeta and 13 Jbeta primers. The table came from immunoSEQ multiplex PCR; TCRdb's copy has only in-frame clones and leaves some out. The top ten clones hold roughly 5.2% of a sample with 150,000 to 200,000 clones, more than 80% of them seen once. It was healthy bone marrow donors who served as donors. There are a few counts of this clone. Its antigen is unknown. Between the trimmed V and J ends, which lost 7 bases and 5 bases, there was a span of 20 bases. This CDR3 is 15 amino acids long. Germline V lookup: CDR1 SGHRS, CDR2 YFSETQ. The rearrangement links TRBV5-1 to TRBJ2-3; D is perhaps TRBD2 (7 bases). The source is a woman younger than 35 in good health and CMV-seropositive. Specimen: PBMCs. CDR3 DNA sequence: TGCGCCAGCGGCCTGAGGGGGGGGGCAGGAGATACGCAGTATTTT. The encoded protein is CASGLRGGAGDTQYF.